This TCR beta chain is drawn from a study of T cell repertoires in cytomegalovirus infection. Study as a whole: An indication of both CMV infection and matching HLA type came from public TCR beta signatures.

Using its own MiXCR run on the reads, TCRdb lists one record per CDR3 protein. The sample includes around 710,000 distinct CDR3 sequences, about 29% of them seen just once. This CDR3 has 14 residues. The germline V gene has CDR1 WNHNN and CDR2 SYGVQD (reference sequence). V was pared by 4 bases and J by 9 bases, with 7 bases of the junction left unmatched. This clonotype was seen a few times. Its specificity is unknown. Study-wide points: Within the response measured ex vivo, HLA-C-restricted CMV-specific TCR beta clonotypes were dominant.

The specimen comprised cultured CD8+ T cells from PBMCs, sampled from culture after CMV antigen stimulation. The J gene is TRBJ2-1, the V gene TRBV10-1; TRBD2 matches at 9 bases. The sequence came from a human donor in good health (CMV status not recorded). Some clones in this sample may be carry-over from other donors' samples. The CDR3: CASSGLSGGTEQFF. Written as DNA, the CDR3 is TGCGCCAGCAGTGGCCTGAGCGGGGGGACTGAGCAGTTCTTC.